This TCR beta chain is from a study of early T cells in non-severe SARS-CoV-2 infection. Study-wide points: The VDJdb matching leaned toward anti-spike CD8 responses and overlooked private and CD4 specificities.

The CDR3 has 15 residues. At least ten counts were recorded for this clonotype. Its antigen remains unidentified. The TCR library protocol was used to attach unique molecular identifiers. These identifiers were attached to individual cDNA molecules. Each CDR3 protein gets one entry after TCRdb re-called the 5' RACE reads with MiXCR. The sample shows tens of thousands of distinct CDR3 sequences, over 4.5% of them seen only once. This specimen consisted of whole blood, obtained at baseline. The rearrangement links TRBV3-2 to TRBJ2-4; the table's D call, TRBD2, was not checked against the DNA. TRBV3-2 is noted as a pseudogene. The source of this sequence is an adult who was a healthcare worker with PCR-confirmed SARS-CoV-2 infection or an uninfected control (not recorded which). CDR3 region: CASSLKTTGANIQYF. CDR3 nucleotides: TGTGCCAGCAGCCTTAAGACTACCGGCGCAAACATTCAGTACTTC.